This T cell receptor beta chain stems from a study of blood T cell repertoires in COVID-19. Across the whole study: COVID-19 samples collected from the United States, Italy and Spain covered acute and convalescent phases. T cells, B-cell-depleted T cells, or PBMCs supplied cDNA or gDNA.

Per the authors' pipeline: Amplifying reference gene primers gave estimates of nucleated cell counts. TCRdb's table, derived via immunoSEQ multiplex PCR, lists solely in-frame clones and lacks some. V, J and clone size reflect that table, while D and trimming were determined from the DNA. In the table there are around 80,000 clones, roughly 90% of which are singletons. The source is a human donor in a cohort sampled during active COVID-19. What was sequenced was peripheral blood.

CDR3 nucleotides: TGTGCCAGCAGTTACTTACAGGGGATTTTCCAGCCCCAGCATTTT. The encoded protein is CASSYLQGIFQPQHF. The V and J genes are TRBV6-2 or TRBV6-3 and TRBJ1-5; TRBD1 matches 7 bases. The CDR3 contains 15 residues. Germline V gene sequence: CDR1 MNHEY, CDR2 SVGEGT. V was clipped by 1 base and J by 7 bases; unmatched bases: 7.